This T cell receptor beta chain was captured by sequencing in a study of breast tumors, draining lymph nodes, adjacent tissues. Study outcomes and limitations: The lymph node origin of tumor T cells was framed as consistent with a hypothesis, not demonstrated.

This clonotype was picked up many times. What it recognizes is unknown. One entry per CDR3 protein results from TCRdb running MiXCR on the multiplex PCR reads. The data hold approximately 130,000 distinct CDR3 sequences, with 20% to 25% observed a single time. CDR3 length: 14 residues. The V end was cut by 5 bases, the J end by 2 bases, with 10 bases between. The lymph nodes were axillary draining lymph nodes from breast cancer patients. The sequenced sample was axillary lymph node tissue. V and J are TRBV12-3 or TRBV12-4 and TRBJ1-3; D is uncertain. This TCR derives from a female donor with breast cancer. Some clones in this sample may be carry-over from other donors' samples. The CDR3 DNA reads as TGTGCCAGCAGTGTCAGTAATCCTGGAAACACCATATATTTT. Translated: CASSVSNPGNTIYF.